Below, one T cell receptor beta chain is given with its context. These data originate in a study of T-cell memory formation after mild COVID-19. Study-wide context: Largely, TCR clusters stayed within a single donor.

The CDR3 extends over 13 amino acids. V lost 4 bases to trimming and J lost 7 bases, with 10 bases between them. Germline CDR1 SGHTA, CDR2 FQGTGA. TCRdb reprocessed the 5' RACE reads with MiXCR, giving one entry per CDR3 protein. Found here are approximately 60,000 distinct CDR3 sequences, about a tenth of them singletons; the top ten hold 1% to 1.4%. The receptor was isolated from a man aged 18-30 years who had mild COVID-19 (a few samples of this study predate the infection). Cell type and time point are not known. The J gene is TRBJ2-2, the V gene TRBV7-3; D is perhaps TRBD2 (5 bases). The source material was PBMCs or a T cell subset sorted from them (not recorded which). The CDR3 loop reads CASSSLGNGELFF. The CDR3 bases are TGTGCCAGCAGCTCCCTCGGGAACGGGGAGCTGTTTTTT.